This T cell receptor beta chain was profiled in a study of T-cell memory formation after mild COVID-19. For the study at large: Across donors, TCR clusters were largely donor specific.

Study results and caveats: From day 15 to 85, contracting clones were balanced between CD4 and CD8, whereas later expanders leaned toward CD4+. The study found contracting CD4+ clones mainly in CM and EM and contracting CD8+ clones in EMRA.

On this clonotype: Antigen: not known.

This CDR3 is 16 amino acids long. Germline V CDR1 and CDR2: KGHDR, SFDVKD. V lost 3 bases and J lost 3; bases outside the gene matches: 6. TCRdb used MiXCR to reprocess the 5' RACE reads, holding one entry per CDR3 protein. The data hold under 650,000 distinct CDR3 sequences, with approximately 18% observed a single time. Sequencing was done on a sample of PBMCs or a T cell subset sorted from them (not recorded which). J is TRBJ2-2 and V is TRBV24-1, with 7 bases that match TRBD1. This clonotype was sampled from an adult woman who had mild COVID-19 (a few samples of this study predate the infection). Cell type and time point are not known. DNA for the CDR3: TGTGCCACCAGTGATATCGGGCAGGGGGACACCGGGGAGCTGTTTTTT. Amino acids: CATSDIGQGDTGELFF.